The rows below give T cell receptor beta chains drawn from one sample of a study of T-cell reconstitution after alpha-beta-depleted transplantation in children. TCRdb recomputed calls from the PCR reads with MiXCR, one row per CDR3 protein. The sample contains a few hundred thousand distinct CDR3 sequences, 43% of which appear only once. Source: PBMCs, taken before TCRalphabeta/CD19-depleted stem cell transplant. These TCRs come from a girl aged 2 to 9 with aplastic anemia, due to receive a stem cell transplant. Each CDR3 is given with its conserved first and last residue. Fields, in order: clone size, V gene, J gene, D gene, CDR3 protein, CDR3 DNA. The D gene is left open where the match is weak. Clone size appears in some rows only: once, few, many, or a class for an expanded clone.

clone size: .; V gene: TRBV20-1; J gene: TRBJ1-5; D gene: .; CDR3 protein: CSARDGGYNQPQHF; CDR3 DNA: TGCAGTGCTAGAGATGGGGGTTACAATCAGCCCCAGCATTTT
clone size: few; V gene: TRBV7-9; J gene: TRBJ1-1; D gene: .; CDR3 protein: CASSPPGGGSYTEAFF; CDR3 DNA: TGTGCCAGCAGCCCCCCGGGGGGAGGTTCGTACACTGAAGCTTTCTTT
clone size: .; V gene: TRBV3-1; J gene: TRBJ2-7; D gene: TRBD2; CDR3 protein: CASSQDRWREYKAEQYF; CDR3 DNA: TGTGCCAGCAGCCAAGATCGGTGGCGGGAGTATAAGGCCGAGCAGTACTTC
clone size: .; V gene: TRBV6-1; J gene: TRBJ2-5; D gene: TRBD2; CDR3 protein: CASSPTSGRSGKTQYF; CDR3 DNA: TGTGCCAGCAGCCCGACTAGCGGGAGGTCAGGAAAGACCCAGTACTTC
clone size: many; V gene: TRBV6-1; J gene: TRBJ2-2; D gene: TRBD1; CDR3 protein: CASTLDRVTGELFF; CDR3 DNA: TGTGCCAGCACCCTAGACAGGGTGACCGGGGAGCTGTTTTTT
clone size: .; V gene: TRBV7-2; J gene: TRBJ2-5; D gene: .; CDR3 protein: CASSITGLETQYF; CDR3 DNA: TGTGCCAGCAGCATAACAGGGTTGGAGACCCAGTACTTC
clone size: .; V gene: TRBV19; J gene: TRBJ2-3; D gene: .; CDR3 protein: CASSLLGLAPMDTQYF; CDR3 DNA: TGTGCCAGTAGTCTCCTGGGGCTAGCGCCCATGGATACGCAGTATTTT
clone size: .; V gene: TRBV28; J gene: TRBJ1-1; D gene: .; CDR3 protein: CASSLPGTPNTEAFF; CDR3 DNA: TGTGCCAGCAGTTTACCCGGGACACCAAACACTGAAGCTTTCTTT
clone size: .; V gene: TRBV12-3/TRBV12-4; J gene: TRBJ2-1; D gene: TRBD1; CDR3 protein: CASSNRDSSYNEQFF; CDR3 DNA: TGTGCCAGCAGTAACCGGGACAGCTCCTACAATGAGCAGTTCTTC
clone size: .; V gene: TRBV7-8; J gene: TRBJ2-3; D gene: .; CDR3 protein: CASSLSLVTDTQYF; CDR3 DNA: TGTGCCAGCAGCTTAAGCCTGGTCACAGATACGCAGTATTTT